This T cell receptor (beta chain) was sequenced in a study of blood T cells in healthy people across ages. V trimming: 7 bases; J trimming: 2 bases; junction bases outside the gene matches: 7. The CDR3 totals 14 residues. In germline, CDR1 is SQVTM, CDR2 ANQGSEA. The second PCR ran roughly 6 to 11 cycles with a sample-barcoded 5' primer and J-beta primers. In TCRdb, the 5' RACE reads were re-called with MiXCR into one record per CDR3 protein. Among 600,000 or so distinct CDR3 sequences, 25% to 30% were seen once, and the ten largest hold approximately 14%. This clonotype was found many times. As yet, its antigen is unknown. Study findings and constraints: A conclusive naive versus antigen-experienced comparison was prevented by the unsorted PBMCs.

The specimen sequenced was blood. The source of this sequence is an elderly woman in good health. The rearrangement joins TRBV29-1 to TRBJ1-4; 7 bases are shared with TRBD1. As DNA, the CDR3 is TGCAGCGGAAAGGGGGCGATCACTAATGAAAAACTGTTTTTT. Translating it yields CSGKGAITNEKLFF.